This T cell receptor beta chain was identified in a study of shared clonotypes between healthy human individuals. Turning to the study itself: Samples came from a couple of female and three male donors aged 18 to 49. Study-wide results and limits: Among a handful of donors, roughly 5.5% of naive CD4 clonotypes were found in common.

Positively selected for CCR7, the CD45RO-negative cells used as naive CD8 cells excluded terminally differentiated effector memory CD45RA+ cells. Only Caucasian adults living in Nashville, Tennessee served as donors. Germline V gene sequence: CDR1 ENHRY, CDR2 SYGVKD. The CDR3 covers 17 residues. V was pared by 11 bases and J by 0 bases, with 24 bases between. Comments on this clone: Its antigen remains unknown.

The protocol was immunoSEQ multiplex PCR, while the TCRdb copy is restricted to in-frame clones and leaves out a portion. The sample carries under 1 million clones, 90% to 98% recorded once. V gene TRBV10-3 combines with J gene TRBJ2-3, with D perhaps assigned TRBD1 or TRBD2 (7 bases each). The TCR was taken from a man aged 25-45 years in good health. The material sequenced was naive CD8+ T cells sorted from blood. CDR3 nucleotide sequence: TGTGCCGCCAGGGGGGGAACTAGCTACGGTAGCACAGATACGCAGTATTTT. Protein sequence: CAARGGTSYGSTDTQYF.